This is a list of T cell receptor beta chains from one sample in a study of T cell repertoires in cytomegalovirus infection. These receptors are not linked to any known antigen. Each CDR3 protein is one row after TCRdb ran MiXCR on the reads. The table records hundreds of thousands of distinct CDR3 sequences, about 33% of them present only once. Sequenced here: cultured PBMCs, sampled from culture after CMV antigen stimulation. These receptors came from a human donor in good health (CMV status not recorded). Some clones in this sample may be carry-over from other donors' samples. The CDR3 runs from the conserved cysteine through the conserved F or W. D genes are given only for firm matches. Not every row has a clone size; where given, it reads once, few, many or a size class.

V	length	size	D	J	DNA	CDR3
TRBV7-6	18	NA	TRBD2	TRBJ2-3	TGTGCCAGCAGCTCAGGACTAGCGGGGGGGCTGAGCGCAGATACGCAGTATTTT	CASSSGLAGGLSADTQYF
TRBV11-2	13	NA	TRBD1	TRBJ2-7	TGTGCCAGCAGCTTAGAGGCAGGGGGCGAGCAGTACTTC	CASSLEAGGEQYF
TRBV7-2	16	NA	TRBD1	TRBJ1-5	TGTGCCAGCAGCTCACTAGGGACAGGGCTGGGGCAGCCCCAGCATTTT	CASSSLGTGLGQPQHF
TRBV7-9	15	NA	NA	TRBJ1-5	TGTGCCAGCAGCCAAGGTCCAGAAGGGTATCAGCCCCAGCATTTT	CASSQGPEGYQPQHF
TRBV12-3/TRBV12-4	18	NA	TRBD2	TRBJ2-5	TGTGCCAGCAGCTTTCGACTAGCGGAAGGCCTGTACCAAGAGACCCAGTACTTC	CASSFRLAEGLYQETQYF
TRBV7-6	14	NA	NA	TRBJ2-7	TGTGCCAGCAGCTTAAGCCGGGACAGCGGGATTCGGTACTTC	CASSLSRDSGIRYF
TRBV9	14	NA	NA	TRBJ1-5	TGTGCCAGCAGCGTAGGCCAGGCCTATCAGCCCCAGCATTTT	CASSVGQAYQPQHF
TRBV11-2	19	NA	TRBD2	TRBJ2-1	TGTGCCAGCAGCCAAAACGGGCTAGCGGGAGACAGGACCTACAATGAGCAGTTCTTC	CASSQNGLAGDRTYNEQFF
TRBV6-1	16	NA	TRBD2	TRBJ2-3	TGTGCCAGCAGTCCTTTGGCGGGAGACCGCCCAGATACGCAGTATTTT	CASSPLAGDRPDTQYF
TRBV20-1	11	NA	TRBD1	TRBJ1-2	TGCAGTGCCAGGGGGCCGAATGGCTACACCTTC	CSARGPNGYTF
TRBV28	17	NA	TRBD1	TRBJ1-1	TGTGCCAGCAGTAGCCTCGGACAGGGCGCCATGAACACTGAAGCTTTCTTT	CASSSLGQGAMNTEAFF
TRBV7-6	17	few	TRBD1	TRBJ1-3	TGTGCCAGCAGCTTGGGACAGGGGGTGGCAGGTGGAAACACCATATATTTT	CASSLGQGVAGGNTIYF
TRBV30	12	NA	TRBD2	TRBJ2-3	TGTGCCTGGGGACTAGCTGGCTATACGCAGTATTTT	CAWGLAGYTQYF
TRBV20-1	14	NA	TRBD2	TRBJ2-3	TGCAGTGGGATTGATAGCGGGAGCACAGATACGCAGTATTTT	CSGIDSGSTDTQYF
TRBV4-3	13	NA	NA	TRBJ2-1	TGCGCCAGCAGTCCGGTGGTTTACAATGAGCAGTTCTTC	CASSPVVYNEQFF
TRBV7-9	17	many	NA	TRBJ2-1	TGTGCCAGCAGCTTAGTCGTTAGCGGCGCATCCTACAATGAGCAGTTCTTC	CASSLVVSGASYNEQFF
TRBV7-2	13	many	TRBD1	TRBJ1-1	TGTGCCAGCAGCCAGGGACAGACCACTGAAGCTTTCTTT	CASSQGQTTEAFF
TRBV7-2	16	few	TRBD2	TRBJ2-3	TGTGCCAGCAGCAATCCGGCTAGCGGGATTGGAGATACGCAGTATTTT	CASSNPASGIGDTQYF